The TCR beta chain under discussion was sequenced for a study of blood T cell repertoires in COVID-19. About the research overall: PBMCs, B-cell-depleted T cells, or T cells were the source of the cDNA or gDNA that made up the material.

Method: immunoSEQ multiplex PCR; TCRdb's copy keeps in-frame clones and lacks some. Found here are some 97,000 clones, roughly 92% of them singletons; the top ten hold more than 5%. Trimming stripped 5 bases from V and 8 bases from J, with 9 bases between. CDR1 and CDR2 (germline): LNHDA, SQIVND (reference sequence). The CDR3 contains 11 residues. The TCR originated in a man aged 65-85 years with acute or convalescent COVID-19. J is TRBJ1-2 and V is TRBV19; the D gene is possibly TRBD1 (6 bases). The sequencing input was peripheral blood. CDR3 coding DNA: TGTGCCAGTAGTCTAACAGGGGGCTACACCTTC. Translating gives CASSLTGGYTF.